Shown below are 27 T cell receptor beta chains from a single sample sequenced in a study of OX40 agonist ivuxolimab in advanced cancers. Profiled with immunoSEQ multiplex PCR; TCRdb holds only in-frame clones, not every one. There are approximately 76,000 clones in the sample; roughly 88% occur only once, and around 5.1% lies in the top ten. The specimen comprised CD4+ or CD8+ T cells sorted from blood, sampled in a trial of the OX40 agonist ivuxolimab. Receptors originate from an adult with an advanced solid tumor such as melanoma, head and neck, liver or kidney cancer.

The chain carries TRBV2 and TRBJ1-6, with D hard to call. The CDR3 sequence is 14 residues long. Germline V CDR1 and CDR2: SNHLY, FYNNEI. Trimming pared 0 bases from V and 7 bases from J, leaving 7 bases between. The CDR3 sequence: CASSEARNNSPLHF. CDR3 coding DNA: TGTGCCAGCAGTGAAGCGAGGAACAATTCACCCCTCCACTTT.

The chain recombines TRBV6-1 with TRBJ1-5; 7 bases fit TRBD1. This CDR3 region has 13 residues. Germline trimming cut 7 bases from V and 4 bases from J; bases unmatched to any gene: 4. Per the germline V gene, CDR1 is MNHNS and CDR2 is SASEGT. Here the CDR3 DNA reads TGTGCCAGCATCAGACAGGGAAATCAGCCCCAGCATTTT. Translated, it gives CASIRQGNQPQHF.

In nucleotides, the CDR3 is TGTGCCAGCAGCCAATGGGGCCTTTTACTGACCTCTGGGGCCAACGTCCTGACTTTC. It is translated as CASSQWGLLLTSGANVLTF. The chain has TRBV7-9 and TRBJ2-6, with D possibly being TRBD1 (5 bases). Germline assignment: CDR1 SEHNR and CDR2 FQNEAQ (reference sequence). Trimming removed 5 bases from V and 0 bases from J, with 20 bases in between. This CDR3 has 19 residues.

The chain uses TRBV18 and TRBJ2-7, with 7 bases lining up with TRBD2. The trim removed 3 bases at V and 5 bases at J, leaving 7 bases unmatched. This CDR3 is built from 14 residues. Germline V CDR1 and CDR2: KGHSH, LQKENI. The CDR3 bases are TGTGCCAGCTCACCGCGAGGGGAGGGGCACGAGCAGTACTTC. It specifies CASSPRGEGHEQYF. Full variable domain (remainder filled in from reference TRBV18 and TRBJ2-7): NAGVMQNPRHLVRRRGQEARLRCSPMKGHSHVYWYRQLPEEGLKFMVYLQKENIIDESGMPKERFSAEFPKEGPSILRIQQVVRGDSAAYFCASSPRGEGHEQYFGPGTRLTVT.

The J gene is TRBJ1-1, the V gene TRBV4-2; tentative D call: TRBD1 (5 bases). The germline V and J ends were trimmed by 1 base and 4 bases, with 22 bases remaining between them. Per germline, CDR1 LGHNA and CDR2 YNFKEQ. The CDR3 extends over 18 amino acids. CDR3 coding DNA: TGTGCCAGCAGCCAAGTGTCGACGGGGGTAACTAGGGTCACTGAAGCTTTCTTT. Its protein product is CASSQVSTGVTRVTEAFF.

This clone was seen repeatedly, ten times or more. The chain combines TRBV7-9 with TRBJ2-7, with 8 nucleotides matching TRBD2. Germline loops: CDR1 SEHNR, CDR2 FQNEAQ (reference sequence). V gave up 2 bases and J gave up 0 bases; unmatched junction bases: 9. CDR3 length: 17 residues. CDR3 amino acids: CASSLIHGGGSSYEQYF. CDR3 in DNA: TGTGCCAGCAGCTTAATCCACGGGGGGGGTTCCTCCTACGAGCAGTACTTC.

In nucleotides, the CDR3 is TGTGCCAGCAGCCCCCCAGGGACGGCGAACACTGAAGCTTTCTTT. Amino acid sequence: CASSPPGTANTEAFF. The rearrangement links TRBV7-2 to TRBJ1-1; a weak D match, TRBD1 (5 bases). This CDR3 comprises 15 residues. CDR1 is SGHTA, CDR2 FQGNSA, per germline. V lost 5 bases and J 1 base, leaving 14 bases between the germline ends.

Of note for this clone: One end of the junction fails to match germline, which may point to a read error. The chain uses TRBV5-8 and TRBJ1-4; 10 bases map to TRBD1. Per germline, CDR1 SGHTS and CDR2 YDEGEE. CDR3 length equals 15 residues. CDR3 protein: CASSPGGTGAGKLFF. The CDR3 DNA reads TGCGCCAGCAGCCCTGGGGGGACAGGGGCGGGAAAACTGTTTTTT.

The chain uses TRBV6-1 and TRBJ1-1; 8 positions agree with TRBD1. The CDR3 length is 13 residues. CDR1 is MNHNS and CDR2 is SASEGT in the germline V gene. V gave up 8 bases and J gave up 5 bases; unmatched junction bases: 7. CDR3: CASLDQGATEAFF. The CDR3 DNA sequence: TGTGCCAGCTTAGACCAGGGGGCTACTGAAGCTTTCTTT.

The chain has TRBV7-2 and TRBJ2-7, with 9 bases matching TRBD1. Germline loops: CDR1 SGHTA, CDR2 FQGNSA. The CDR3 runs to 14 residues. The ends lost 3 bases at V and 2 bases at J; junction bases unmatched: 2. CDR3 nucleotide sequence: TGTGCCAGCAGCTTTGGGACAGGGCCCTACGAGCAGTACTTC. Amino acids: CASSFGTGPYEQYF.

The chain recombines TRBV6-1 with TRBJ1-6; D may be TRBD1 (6 bases). Germline V CDR1 and CDR2: MNHNS, SASEGT. V gave up 1 base and J gave up 6 bases, with 7 bases separating them. The CDR3 contains 14 residues. CDR3 in DNA: TGTGCCAGCAGTGAAGGGGACATTAATTCACCCCTCCACTTT. Protein sequence: CASSEGDINSPLHF.

The chain has TRBV12-5 and TRBJ1-1; D might be TRBD1 (6 bases). The CDR3 has 17 residues. With 9 bases removed from V and 5 bases from J, the gap between germline ends came to 28 bases. Germline CDR1 LGHNT, CDR2 FRNRAP. The CDR3 loop is CASYAFGGRHLETEAFF. The CDR3 DNA is TGTGCTAGCTACGCCTTCGGGGGCCGGCACCTGGAGACTGAAGCTTTCTTT.

The CDR3 spells CASSLAEGTQYF. CDR3 coding DNA: TGTGCCAGCAGCCTAGCGGAAGGGACCCAGTACTTC. The chain couples TRBV5-6 to TRBJ2-5; 7 bases fit TRBD2. This CDR3 is 12 amino acids long. Trimming at V came to 4 bases and at J to 7 bases, leaving 4 bases not matched to a gene. Germline CDR1 and CDR2: SGHDT and YYEEEE. The whole variable domain, remainder taken from reference TRBV5-6 and TRBJ2-5, is DAGVTQSPTHLIKTRGQQVTLRCSPKSGHDTVSWYQQALGQGPQFIFQYYEEEERQRGNFPDRFSGHQFPNYSSELNVNALLLGDSALYLCASSLAEGTQYFGPGTRLLVL.

This clone is a singleton in its sample. The CDR3 loop is CASSVNSGSYNEQFF. The CDR3 region has the DNA TGTGCCAGCAGCGTAAATAGCGGCTCCTACAATGAGCAGTTCTTC. The chain is built from TRBV9 and TRBJ2-1, with D maybe TRBD2 (6 bases). The V gene's germline CDR1 is SGDLS and CDR2 YYNGEE. The CDR3 totals 15 residues. V was clipped by 1 base and J by 0 bases, with 8 bases between them.

The chain is built from TRBV6-1 and TRBJ1-5; D is possibly TRBD1 (6 bases). This CDR3 is built from 14 residues. Germline V gives CDR1 MNHNS, CDR2 SASEGT. V was cut by 11 bases and J by 4 bases, with 18 bases left in between. The CDR3: CASWGAQGNQPQHF. In nucleotides, the CDR3 is TGTGCCTCCTGGGGGGCCCAGGGTAATCAGCCCCAGCATTTT.

The chain recombines TRBV19 with TRBJ2-1, with 14 bases identical to TRBD2. The V segment lost 6 bases and the J segment 0 bases; nucleotides outside the gene matches: 1. Per the germline V gene, CDR1 is LNHDA and CDR2 is SQIVND (reference sequence). This CDR3 region has 16 residues. As DNA, the CDR3 is TGTGCCAGTAGGGGACTAGCGGGGGCCTCCTACAATGAGCAGTTCTTC. Its translation: CASRGLAGASYNEQFF.

V gene TRBV2 combines with J gene TRBJ2-4, with 11 positions matching TRBD2. The CDR3 runs to 15 residues. The germline V gene encodes CDR1 SNHLY and CDR2 FYNNEI. After removal of 3 bases from V and 4 bases from J, the junction contained 2 bases not matched to a gene. CDR3 region: CASSDSGGDKNIQYF. As DNA, the CDR3 is TGTGCCAGCAGTGATAGCGGGGGGGATAAAAACATTCAGTACTTC.

This rearrangement joins TRBV5-6 to TRBJ1-2, with no clear D. Trimming shortened V by 4 bases and J by 7 bases, and 29 bases separated the two germline ends. The CDR3 is 18 amino acids. The germline gives CDR1 SGHDT, CDR2 YYEEEE. As DNA, the CDR3 is TGTGCCAGCAGCCGCGGCGATATATATAGTGGAGCGCGGGGTGGCTACACCTTC. Amino acid sequence: CASSRGDIYSGARGGYTF.

The chain couples TRBV18 to TRBJ2-2; 7 nucleotides agree with TRBD1. The CDR3 has 14 amino acids. The V and J ends lost 6 bases and 5 bases, in that order; junction bases with no gene match: 6. Germline CDR1 reads KGHSH; CDR2 reads LQKENI. CDR3: CASSLKQGTGELFF. The CDR3 DNA follows: TGTGCCAGCTCCCTGAAACAGGGGACCGGGGAGCTGTTTTTT.

The chain carries TRBV11-3 and TRBJ2-1; TRBD2 matches 12 bases. In germline, CDR1 is SGHNT, CDR2 YENEEA. This CDR3 comprises 17 residues. Losses at the gene ends were 2 bases for V and 5 bases for J; bases not matched to a gene: 7. CDR3 region: CASSLTTSGSVNNEQFF. The CDR3 nucleotides read TGTGCCAGCAGCTTAACGACTAGCGGGAGCGTTAACAATGAGCAGTTCTTC. The whole variable domain, remainder taken from reference TRBV11-3 and TRBJ2-1, is EAGVVQSPRYKIIEKKQPVAFWCNPISGHNTLYWYLQNLGQGPELLIRYENEEAVDDSQLPKDRFSAERLKGVDSTLKIQPAELGDSAVYLCASSLTTSGSVNNEQFFGPGTRLTVL.

CDR3 bases: TGTGCCAGCAGCTTAGTAAGCGATACGCAGTATTTT. This sequence encodes CASSLVSDTQYF. The chain couples TRBV7-9 to TRBJ2-3; D is unclear. In germline, CDR1 is SEHNR, CDR2 FQNEAQ (reference sequence). V lost 1 base and J lost 6, with 5 bases in between. The CDR3 is 12 amino acids.

V and J are TRBV14 and TRBJ2-1; 11 nucleotides match TRBD2. Germline V lookup: CDR1 SGHDN, CDR2 FVKESK. This CDR3 is 16 amino acids long. V was pared by 4 bases and J by 4 bases, with 6 bases of the junction left unmatched. The CDR3 protein is CASSLTGTSGYNEQFF. CDR3 bases: TGTGCCAGCAGCCTGACCGGGACTAGCGGTTACAATGAGCAGTTCTTC. The full variable domain, in which reference TRBV14 and TRBJ2-1 provide the parts outside the CDR3, is EAGVTQFPSHSVIEKGQTVTLRCDPISGHDNLYWYRRVMGKEIKFLLHFVKESKQDESGMPNNRFLAERTGGTYSTLKVQPAELEDSGVYFCASSLTGTSGYNEQFFGPGTRLTVL.

The V gene is TRBV6-1, the J gene TRBJ2-7, with D possibly TRBD1 on 5 matching bases. The CDR3 covers 15 residues. V shed 0 bases and J shed 2 bases, with 11 bases lying between them. CDR1 and CDR2 (germline): MNHNS, SASEGT. The CDR3 region is CASSEAGTTAYEQYF. The CDR3 coding sequence is TGTGCCAGCAGTGAAGCGGGAACGACAGCCTACGAGCAGTACTTC.

CDR3 sequence reads: CSFRTSGGSIQETQYF. The CDR3 DNA follows: TGCAGCTTTCGGACTAGCGGGGGATCGATTCAAGAGACCCAGTACTTC. The chain is built from TRBV29-1 and TRBJ2-5; 13 bases align to TRBD2. CDR3 size: 16 residues. V dropped 8 bases and J dropped 2; count of bases not matched to a gene: 11. Germline loops: CDR1 SQVTM, CDR2 ANQGSEA.

The chain is built from TRBV18 and TRBJ1-2; TRBD1 is a possible D gene (5 bases). The CDR3 is 15 amino acids. Trimming took 2 bases from V and 4 from J, leaving 14 bases between them. Looked up from germline, CDR1 is KGHSH and CDR2 is LQKENI. The CDR3, as DNA: TGTGCCAGCTCACCATCGAGGCAGGGAGGCTATGGCTACACCTTC. It yields the protein CASSPSRQGGYGYTF.

The rearrangement links TRBV5-4 to TRBJ2-5, with D perhaps TRBD2 (6 bases). V lost 1 base and J 3 bases, leaving 19 bases between the germline ends. CDR1 SGHNT and CDR2 YYREEE come from the germline V gene (reference sequence). The CDR3 is 17 amino acids. CDR3: CASSLSGSGAFEETQYF. The CDR3 DNA sequence: TGTGCCAGCAGCTTGAGTGGTAGCGGAGCCTTCGAAGAGACCCAGTACTTC.

This sequence joins TRBV5-4 and TRBJ2-4; the D gene is possibly TRBD1 (5 bases). The length of the CDR3 is 15 residues. Germline V gene data show CDR1 as SGHNT and CDR2 as YYREEE (reference sequence). Trimming stripped 4 bases from V and 7 bases from J, with 18 bases between. This chain's CDR3 is CASSDRQTKRNIQYF. In nucleotides, the CDR3 is TGTGCCAGCAGCGACAGACAGACGAAACGGAACATTCAGTACTTC.